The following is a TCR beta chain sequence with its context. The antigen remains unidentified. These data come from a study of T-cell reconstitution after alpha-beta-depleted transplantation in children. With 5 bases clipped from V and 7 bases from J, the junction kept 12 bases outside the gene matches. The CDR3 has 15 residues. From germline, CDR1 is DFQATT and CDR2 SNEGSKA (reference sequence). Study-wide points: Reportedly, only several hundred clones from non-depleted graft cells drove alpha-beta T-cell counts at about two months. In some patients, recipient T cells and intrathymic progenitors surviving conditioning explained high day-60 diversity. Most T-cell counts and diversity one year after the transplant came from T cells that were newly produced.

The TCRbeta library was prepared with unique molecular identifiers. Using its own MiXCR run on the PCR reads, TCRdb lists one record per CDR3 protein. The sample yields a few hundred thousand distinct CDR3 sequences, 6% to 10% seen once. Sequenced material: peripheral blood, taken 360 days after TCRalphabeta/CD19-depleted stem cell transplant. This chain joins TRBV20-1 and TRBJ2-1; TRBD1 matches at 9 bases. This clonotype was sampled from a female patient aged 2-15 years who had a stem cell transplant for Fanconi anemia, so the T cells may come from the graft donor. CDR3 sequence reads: CSAYNPGQGMNEQFF. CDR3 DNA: TGCAGTGCTTACAATCCGGGACAGGGAATGAATGAGCAGTTCTTC.